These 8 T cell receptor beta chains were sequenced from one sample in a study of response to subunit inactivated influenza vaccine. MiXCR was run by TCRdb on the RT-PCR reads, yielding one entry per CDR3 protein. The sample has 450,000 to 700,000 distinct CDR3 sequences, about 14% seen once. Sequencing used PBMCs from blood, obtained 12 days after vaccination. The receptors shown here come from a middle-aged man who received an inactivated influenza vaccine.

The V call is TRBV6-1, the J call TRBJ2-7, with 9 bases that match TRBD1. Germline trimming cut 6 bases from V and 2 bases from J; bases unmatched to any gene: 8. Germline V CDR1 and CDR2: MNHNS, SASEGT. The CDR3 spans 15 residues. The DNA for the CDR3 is TGTGCCAGCAGCCTACAGGGGGCTAGGGCCTACGAGCAGTACTTC. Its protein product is CASSLQGARAYEQYF.

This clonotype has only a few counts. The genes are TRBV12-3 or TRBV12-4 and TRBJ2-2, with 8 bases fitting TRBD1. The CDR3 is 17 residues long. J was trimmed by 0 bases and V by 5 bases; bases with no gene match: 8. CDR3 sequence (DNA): TGTGCCAGCAGTCCCCGCAGGACAGGGACGAACACCGGGGAGCTGTTTTTT. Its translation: CASSPRRTGTNTGELFF.

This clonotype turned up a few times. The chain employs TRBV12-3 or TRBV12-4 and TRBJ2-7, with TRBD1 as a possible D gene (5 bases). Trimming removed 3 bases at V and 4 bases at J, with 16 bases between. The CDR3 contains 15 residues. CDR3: CASSFPEQGTYEQYF. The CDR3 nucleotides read TGTGCCAGCAGTTTCCCCGAGCAGGGTACGTACGAGCAGTACTTC.

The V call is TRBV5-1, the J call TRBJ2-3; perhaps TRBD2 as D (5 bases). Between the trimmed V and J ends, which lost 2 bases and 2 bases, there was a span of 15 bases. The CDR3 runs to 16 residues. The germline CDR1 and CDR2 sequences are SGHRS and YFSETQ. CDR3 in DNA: TGCGCCAGCAGCTTATCAAGCGGAGCCTTCACAGATACGCAGTATTTT. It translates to CASSLSSGAFTDTQYF.

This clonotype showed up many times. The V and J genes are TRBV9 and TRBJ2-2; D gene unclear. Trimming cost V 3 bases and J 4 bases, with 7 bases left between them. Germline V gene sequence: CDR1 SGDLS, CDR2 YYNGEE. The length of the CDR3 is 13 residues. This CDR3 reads CASSAVLTGELFF. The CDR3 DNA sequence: TGTGCCAGCAGCGCAGTGCTCACCGGGGAGCTGTTTTTT.

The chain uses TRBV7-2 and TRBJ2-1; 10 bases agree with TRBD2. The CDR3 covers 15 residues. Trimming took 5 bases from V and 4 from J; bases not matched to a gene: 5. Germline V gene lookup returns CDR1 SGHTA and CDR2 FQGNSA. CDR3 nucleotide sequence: TGTGCCAGCAGCATCCTAGCGGGGGATTACAATGAGCAGTTCTTC. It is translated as CASSILAGDYNEQFF.

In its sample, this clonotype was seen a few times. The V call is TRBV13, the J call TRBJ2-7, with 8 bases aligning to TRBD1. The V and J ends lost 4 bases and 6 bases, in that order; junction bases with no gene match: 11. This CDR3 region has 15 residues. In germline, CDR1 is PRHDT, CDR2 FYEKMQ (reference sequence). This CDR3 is CASSSRQGTLREQYF. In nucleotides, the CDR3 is TGTGCCAGCAGCTCACGACAGGGGACCCTTCGCGAGCAGTACTTC.

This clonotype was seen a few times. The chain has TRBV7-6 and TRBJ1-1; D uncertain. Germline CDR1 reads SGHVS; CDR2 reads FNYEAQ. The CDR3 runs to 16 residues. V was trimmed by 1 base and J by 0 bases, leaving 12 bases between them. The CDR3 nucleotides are TGTGCCAGCAGCTTAGAGGGCCCGAGGGTGAACACTGAAGCTTTCTTT. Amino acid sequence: CASSLEGPRVNTEAFF. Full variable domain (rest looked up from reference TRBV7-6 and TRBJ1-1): GAGVSQSPRYKVTKRGQDVALRCDPISGHVSLYWYRQALGQGPEFLTYFNYEAQQDKSGLPNDRFSAERPEGSISTLTIQRTEQRDSAMYRCASSLEGPRVNTEAFFGQGTRLTVV.